This record concerns one TCR beta chain sequence. The antigen remains undetermined. This specimen comes from a study of cytomegalovirus exposure and HLA in healthy donors. V lost 6 bases, J lost 3 bases, and 9 bases lay in between. Per the germline V gene, CDR1 is SQVTM and CDR2 is ANQGSEA. The CDR3 is 13 residues long. As for the donors, each was a healthy bone marrow donor. Study findings and constraints: 150 or so TCR beta chains were listed as cytomegalovirus-associated. Most of the CMV-associated TCR beta chains (in a later analysis) appeared to be HLA-restricted.

With 60 Vbeta and 13 Jbeta primers, the PCR was carried out. Original analysis: Around 11 million shared chains were among the 80 million or so unique TCR beta chains that a later analysis counted. Only in-frame clones appear in the TCRdb table, and some are missing; sequencing was by immunoSEQ multiplex PCR. The V and J calls and clone size come from that table; D and trimming were worked out from the DNA. This sample's table has fewer than 130,000 clones. This clonotype was obtained from a middle-aged man in good health and CMV-seronegative. Sequencing was carried out using PBMCs. V gene TRBV29-1 combines with J gene TRBJ1-6; tentative D call: TRBD1 (6 bases). This CDR3 is CSVRQDYNSPLHF. CDR3 DNA: TGCAGCGTCCGACAGGACTATAATTCACCCCTCCACTTT.